This T cell receptor (beta chain) was obtained from a study of technical replicates of blood from several donors. This CDR3 has 13 residues. The germline gives CDR1 LGHNA, CDR2 YSLEER. Trimming removed 0 bases at V and 8 bases at J, with 8 bases between. Clones were read by immunoSEQ multiplex PCR, and TCRdb kept only the in-frame ones, dropping some. This sample yields 90,000 to 100,000 clones, of which approximately 94% are seen a single time; 0.25% to 0.35% belongs to the top ten. The source material was T cells isolated from PBMCs. The receptor comes from a human donor in good health. J is TRBJ2-1 and V is TRBV4-3; D possibly corresponds to TRBD2 (6 bases). The CDR3 region is CASSQERGDEQFF. The CDR3 DNA follows: TGCGCCAGCAGCCAAGAGCGGGGTGATGAGCAGTTCTTC.